This T cell receptor (beta chain) was retrieved from a study of T cells in Graves' hyperthyroidism and ophthalmopathy. Overall study findings and caveats: Ophthalmopathy was distinguished from stable hyperthyroidism by 13 V-J signatures. Ophthalmopathy was model-predicted a median roughly six months pre-onset. Most thyroid clonotypes with frequency above 0.001 were detected in blood.

TCR beta CDR3 sequences were amplified from RNA transcripts. First-round RT-PCR of the TCR CDR3 relied on the HTBI primer set. MiXCR, applied by TCRdb to the multiplex PCR reads, yields one record per CDR3 protein. The data contain 480,000 or so distinct CDR3 sequences, approximately 15% of them seen just once; the ten biggest clones take up 15% to 20%. In its sample, this clonotype was seen many times. Its antigen remains unknown. The germline V gene has CDR1 SNHLY and CDR2 FYNNEI. Losses at the gene ends were 6 bases for V and 8 bases for J; bases not matched to a gene: 13. This CDR3 has 16 residues.

The origin of this receptor is a woman aged 18-29 years with Graves' hyperthyroidism. This chain connects TRBV2 to TRBJ2-4; 10 nucleotides align to TRBD2. Specimen: blood. CDR3 in amino acids: CASRELAGTMSDIQYF. DNA for the CDR3: TGTGCCAGCAGGGAACTAGCGGGGACTATGTCTGACATTCAGTACTTC.